This is a list of T cell receptor beta chains from one sample in a study of blood T cells in healthy people across ages. TCRdb used MiXCR to reprocess the 5' RACE reads, holding one entry per CDR3 protein. The sample holds 720,000 or so distinct CDR3 sequences, roughly two fifths seen once. The sequenced material came from blood. These receptors all come from an elderly man in good health. CDR3s include the opening cysteine and the closing phenylalanine or tryptophan. Each record gives: clone size, J gene, D gene, V gene, CDR3 DNA, CDR3 protein. The D gene is left open where the match is weak. The size entry is marked missing in some rows and otherwise reads once, few, many or a size class.

>-|TRBJ1-4|-|TRBV5-1
TGCGCCAGCAGCTTGGTACAGGGCCACTCGAATGAAAAACTGTTTTTT
CASSLVQGHSNEKLFF
>few|TRBJ2-5|TRBD1|TRBV6-1
TGTGCCAGCACATGGACAGGTCGGGAGACCCAGTACTTC
CASTWTGRETQYF
>-|TRBJ2-7|-|TRBV3-1
TGTGCCAGCAGCCCTCGCGACGTCCCCTCCTCCTACGAGCAGTACTTC
CASSPRDVPSSYEQYF
>-|TRBJ1-1|-|TRBV4-1
TGCGCCAGCAGCCCACCCAATAAGGGGGACACTGAAGCTTTCTTT
CASSPPNKGDTEAFF
>-|TRBJ2-3|TRBD2|TRBV24-1
TGTGTCACCAGTGCTAGCGGAACTAACACAGATACGCAGTATTTT
CVTSASGTNTDTQYF
>-|TRBJ1-6|-|TRBV11-2
TGTGCCAGCAGCTTCGAAACGGGGGGAATTTCACCCCTCCACTTT
CASSFETGGISPLHF
>few|TRBJ2-7|-|TRBV5-1
TGCGCCAGCAGCAACGCCTACGAGCAGTACTTC
CASSNAYEQYF
>-|TRBJ2-7|-|TRBV6-5
TGTGCCATCAAACCGGGGTTGGGCTCCTACGAGCAGTACTTC
CAIKPGLGSYEQYF
>-|TRBJ1-4|-|TRBV12-3/TRBV12-4
TGTGCCAGCAGCCCGTGGGGGGCCAATGAAAAACTGTTTTTT
CASSPWGANEKLFF
>-|TRBJ2-7|-|TRBV7-9
TGTGCCAGCAGCCCAGGTTGGGAGCAGTACTTC
CASSPGWEQYF
>-|TRBJ2-5|TRBD2|TRBV10-3
TGTGCCGTCGGACTAGCGGGGGGCCAAGAGACCCAGTACTTC
CAVGLAGGQETQYF
>-|TRBJ2-5|-|TRBV9
TGTGCCAGCAGCGTAGGGGCTAGCGATCAAGAGACCCAGTACTTC
CASSVGASDQETQYF
>-|TRBJ2-3|TRBD2|TRBV20-1
TGCAGTGCTAGAGCCAGACCGACTAGCGGGGGGCCGAGAGCCGGCCGGTCTAGCACAGATACGCAGTATTTT
CSARARPTSGGPRAGRSSTDTQYF
>many|TRBJ2-3|-|TRBV4-2
TGTGCCAGCAGCCAAGTGGCAGGGTATACGCAGTATTTT
CASSQVAGYTQYF
>few|TRBJ2-5|-|TRBV28
TGTGCCAGCAGCCAGGGGGGGTACCAAGAGACCCAGTACTTC
CASSQGGYQETQYF
>-|TRBJ2-4|-|TRBV7-2
TGTGCCAGCAGCTTTAGTTCCGGGAACATTCAGTACTTC
CASSFSSGNIQYF
>few|TRBJ2-5|-|TRBV7-2
TGTGCCAGCAGCTTAATGTCCCGGACAGAGCAAGAGACCCAGTACTTC
CASSLMSRTEQETQYF
>-|TRBJ1-2|-|TRBV7-9
TGTGCCAGCAGCTCGGACGGCACCTCGGTTCCCTATGGCTACACCTTC
CASSSDGTSVPYGYTF
>-|TRBJ2-1|-|TRBV9
TGTGCCAGCAGCGTAGGACCCTTGGATGAGCAGTTCTTC
CASSVGPLDEQFF
>many|TRBJ2-5|TRBD1|TRBV7-2
TGTGCCAGCAGCCGGGACAGGCAAGAGACCCAGTACTTC
CASSRDRQETQYF
>many|TRBJ2-1|TRBD1|TRBV20-1
TGCAGTGCGGTGGACAGGAGAGAGCAGTTCTTC
CSAVDRREQFF
>once|TRBJ1-4|-|TRBV7-2
TGTGCCAGCAGCCCAAAAAGCACAAGTGAAAAACTGTTTTTT
CASSPKSTSEKLFF
>-|TRBJ1-6|TRBD1|TRBV28
TGTGCCAGCAGCCCACGACAGGGGGATTCACCCCTCCACTTT
CASSPRQGDSPLHF
>many|TRBJ2-5|-|TRBV5-1
TGCGCCAGCAGCTTGGCCAGTGGCAGGCAAGAGACCCAGTACTTC
CASSLASGRQETQYF
>few|TRBJ2-5|TRBD1|TRBV10-1
TGCGCCAGCAACTCGAAGACAGGGTCCAACCAAGAGACCCAGTACTTC
CASNSKTGSNQETQYF
>-|TRBJ2-7|-|TRBV2
TGTGCCAGCAGTGAAGCGCTTCGGCGGACCGTCTCCGACGAGCAGTACTTC
CASSEALRRTVSDEQYF
>-|TRBJ2-1|-|TRBV10-1
TGCGCCAGCAGTGAGTTATCAGGGTCCTACAATGAGCAGTTCTTC
CASSELSGSYNEQFF
>few|TRBJ1-2|TRBD1|TRBV6-6
TGTGCCAGCAGTTACAGATGGCAGGGGGGTTTGGATGGCTACACCTTC
CASSYRWQGGLDGYTF
>once|TRBJ2-1|TRBD2|TRBV30
TGTGCCTGGAGTAAAGTAGCGGGGGTCTATGAGCAGTTCTTC
CAWSKVAGVYEQFF
>few|TRBJ1-1|-|TRBV6-6
TGTGCCAGCAGTCCGGACGCTAGATCCACTGAAGCTTTCTTT
CASSPDARSTEAFF
>few|TRBJ1-2|-|TRBV29-1
TGCAGCGTTAACCTCCGGGGGACCCATGGCTACACCTTC
CSVNLRGTHGYTF
>-|TRBJ1-4|-|TRBV20-1
TGCAGTGCTAGTTCCGGTCTTCTAGAACTGTTTTTT
CSASSGLLELFF
>-|TRBJ2-4|-|TRBV4-3
TGCGCCAGCAGCCAAGCGGCCGTTGATGGAAACATTCAGTACTTC
CASSQAAVDGNIQYF
>-|TRBJ2-7|TRBD2|TRBV28
TGTGCCAGCACCGGCGGGGGGCGATACGAGCAGTACTTC
CASTGGGRYEQYF
>many|TRBJ2-7|TRBD1|TRBV14
TGTGCCAGCAAACAGGGGTGGTATGGCGAGCAGTACTTC
CASKQGWYGEQYF
>-|TRBJ2-6|-|TRBV7-9
TGTGTCAGCAGGCCGTCTGGGGCCAACGTCCTGACTTTC
CVSRPSGANVLTF
>-|TRBJ2-1|TRBD2|TRBV7-2
TGTGCCAGCAGTTCTAAGACTAGCGGTAGATCCTACAATGAGCAGTTCTTC
CASSSKTSGRSYNEQFF
>few|TRBJ2-3|TRBD2|TRBV9
TGTGCCAGCAGCGTAGGCGCTCTAGCGGGAGAATTAGGTACGCAGTATTTT
CASSVGALAGELGTQYF
>many|TRBJ2-7|-|TRBV29-1
TGCAGCGTTGAAGACCCCCCCGAGCAGTACTTC
CSVEDPPEQYF
>few|TRBJ2-1|-|TRBV2
TGTGCCAGCAGTGTCCGGGCAGAAAATTACAATGAGCAGTTCTTC
CASSVRAENYNEQFF
>few|TRBJ2-7|-|TRBV10-3
TGTGCCATCAGTGGGGCCATGAGGGCCGAGCAGTACTTC
CAISGAMRAEQYF
>few|TRBJ2-7|TRBD1|TRBV7-2
TGTGCCAGCGGCCCAGGGGGATTATACGAGCAGTACTTC
CASGPGGLYEQYF
>-|TRBJ2-7|-|TRBV7-2
TGTGCCAGCAGCTTAGGTGGAGGGGGATGGGGCAATGAGCAGTACTTC
CASSLGGGGWGNEQYF
>many|TRBJ2-3|-|TRBV28
TGTGCCAGCAGTTTATGGACCGGGAGCACAGATACGCAGTATTTT
CASSLWTGSTDTQYF
>-|TRBJ2-5|TRBD2|TRBV5-1
TGCGCCAGCAGCTTGGCCTTGGGACTAGCGGGGGGAGCCCTACAAGAGACCCAGTACTTC
CASSLALGLAGGALQETQYF
>-|TRBJ2-4|-|TRBV4-1
TGCGCCAGCAGCCCCCTACAGGGCCGTGAGCAGTACTTC
CASSPLQGREQYF
>-|TRBJ1-5|TRBD1|TRBV27
TGTGCCAGCAGTTTAGTCGGACAGGGTAGCCCTCAGCCCCAGCATTTT
CASSLVGQGSPQPQHF
>few|TRBJ2-1|TRBD2|TRBV14
TGTGCCAGCAGCCAAGATAATCGAGCGGGGGGCTCCAATGAGCAGTTCTTC
CASSQDNRAGGSNEQFF
>-|TRBJ2-1|-|TRBV6-2/TRBV6-3
TGTGCCAGCATCCTAGACGCCTCCTACAATGAGCAGTTCTTC
CASILDASYNEQFF
>-|TRBJ2-5|TRBD2|TRBV29-1
TGCAGCGGCCGACTAGCGGGATGGTTGAATGAGCAGTACTTC
CSGRLAGWLNEQYF
>-|TRBJ1-5|-|TRBV6-2/TRBV6-3
TGTGCCAGCAGTTACCCACTGAGGGGTCAGCCCCAGCATTTT
CASSYPLRGQPQHF
>-|TRBJ2-1|-|TRBV6-2/TRBV6-3
TGTGCCAGCAGTGCCACGCCCCGCAGGGGCTACTACAATGAGCAGTTCTTC
CASSATPRRGYYNEQFF
>-|TRBJ2-6|-|TRBV6-1
TGTGCCACGGCGGAGGGTTCCTCTGGGGCCAACGTCCTGACTTTC
CATAEGSSGANVLTF
>many|TRBJ2-1|TRBD1|TRBV7-2
TGTGCCAGCAGCTCCCGGACAGGCCCCTCCAATGAGCAGTTCTTC
CASSSRTGPSNEQFF
>-|TRBJ1-5|-|TRBV5-4
TGTACCAGCAGCGCCGGGGGGGCGGGCAATCAGCCCCAGCATTTT
CTSSAGGAGNQPQHF
>-|TRBJ2-1|-|TRBV20-1
TGCAGTGCTAGATTTCCTCTGGTCCACAATGAGCAGTTCTTC
CSARFPLVHNEQFF
>many|TRBJ2-2|-|TRBV6-6
TGTGCCAGCACTCTCAGCGGAACCGGGGAGCTGTTTTTT
CASTLSGTGELFF
>-|TRBJ2-5|TRBD2|TRBV6-6
TGTGCCAGCAGTGCCGGGCTAGCGGGATTAGAGACCCAGTACTTC
CASSAGLAGLETQYF